The rows below give T cell receptor beta chains drawn from one sample of a study of blood T cell repertoires in COVID-19. Here immunoSEQ multiplex PCR was the method, and the copy in TCRdb shows in-frame clones only, minus some. This table has over 200,000 clones, around 90% appearing once. The sequencing sample was made of PBMCs or T cells enriched from blood (not recorded which). Receptors were obtained from a man between 25 and 39 years old who had recovered from COVID-19. Both conserved end residues are part of each CDR3.

TRBJ2-7	TRBV7-6	CASSLRLAAHYEQYF
TRBJ1-1	TRBV19	CASSTDRGRNLLNTEAFF
TRBJ2-1	TRBV27	CASTPGLRFYNEQFF
TRBJ1-1	TRBV5-4	CASSFDFVQAEAFF
TRBJ1-3	TRBV28	CASTEGSGNTIYF
TRBJ1-5	TRBV12-3/TRBV12-4	CASSRQGEQPQHF
TRBJ2-1	TRBV7-9	CASSLAGADEQFF
TRBJ1-5	TRBV4-1	CASSLGTGVNQPQHF
TRBJ1-2	TRBV30	CAWRAGTGYTF
TRBJ2-7	TRBV7-9	CASSWADRGHYEQYF
TRBJ2-7	TRBV7-6	CASSPQGYGYEQYF
TRBJ1-6	TRBV7-9	CASSVGQGNSPLHF
TRBJ1-1	TRBV28	CASSFDSNTEAFF
TRBJ1-3	TRBV7-2	CASSLDSTYYSGNTIYF
TRBJ2-1	TRBV12-3/TRBV12-4	CASSFLNEQFF
TRBJ2-4	TRBV7-2	CASSLATQLNIQYF
TRBJ2-2	TRBV4-2	CASSQEQGASGELFF
TRBJ2-5	TRBV7-9	CASSFIAGGPEETQYF
TRBJ2-7	TRBV5-1	CASRLSSSYEQYF
TRBJ1-3	TRBV4-2	CASSQETGRTSGNTIYF
TRBJ2-1	TRBV5-1	CASTTSGNEQFF
TRBJ1-1	TRBV7-9	CASSFSTTGPEAFF
TRBJ2-7	TRBV27	CASRVAGGDLYEQYF
TRBJ2-7	TRBV19	CASSIHEGNSYEQYF